This T cell receptor (beta chain) derives from a study of blood T cell repertoires in COVID-19. Study context: The United States, Italy and Spain supplied acute and convalescent COVID-19 samples. Nucleic acid was either cDNA or gDNA, and it came from T cells, B-cell-depleted T cells, or PBMCs.

Authors' methods: For nucleated cells, counts were estimated from reference gene primer amplification. The method was immunoSEQ multiplex PCR; TCRdb's version includes in-frame clones alone and lacks a portion of them. V and J calls and clone size are given by that table; D and trimming were obtained from the DNA. This sample yields some 97,000 clones, of which about nine tenths are seen a single time; about 1.9% belongs to the top ten. The CDR3 contains 12 residues. The germline gives CDR1 MNHEY, CDR2 SMNVEV (reference sequence). The V end lost 0 bases, the J end lost 12 bases, and 9 bases lay between the germline ends.

This receptor was obtained from a man aged 50 to 60 with active COVID-19. The chain has TRBV27 and TRBJ2-1; no clear D. Specimen: peripheral blood. In DNA form, the CDR3 reads TGTGCCAGCAGTTTATCCCCACGGGTGCAGTTCTTC. Protein sequence: CASSLSPRVQFF.